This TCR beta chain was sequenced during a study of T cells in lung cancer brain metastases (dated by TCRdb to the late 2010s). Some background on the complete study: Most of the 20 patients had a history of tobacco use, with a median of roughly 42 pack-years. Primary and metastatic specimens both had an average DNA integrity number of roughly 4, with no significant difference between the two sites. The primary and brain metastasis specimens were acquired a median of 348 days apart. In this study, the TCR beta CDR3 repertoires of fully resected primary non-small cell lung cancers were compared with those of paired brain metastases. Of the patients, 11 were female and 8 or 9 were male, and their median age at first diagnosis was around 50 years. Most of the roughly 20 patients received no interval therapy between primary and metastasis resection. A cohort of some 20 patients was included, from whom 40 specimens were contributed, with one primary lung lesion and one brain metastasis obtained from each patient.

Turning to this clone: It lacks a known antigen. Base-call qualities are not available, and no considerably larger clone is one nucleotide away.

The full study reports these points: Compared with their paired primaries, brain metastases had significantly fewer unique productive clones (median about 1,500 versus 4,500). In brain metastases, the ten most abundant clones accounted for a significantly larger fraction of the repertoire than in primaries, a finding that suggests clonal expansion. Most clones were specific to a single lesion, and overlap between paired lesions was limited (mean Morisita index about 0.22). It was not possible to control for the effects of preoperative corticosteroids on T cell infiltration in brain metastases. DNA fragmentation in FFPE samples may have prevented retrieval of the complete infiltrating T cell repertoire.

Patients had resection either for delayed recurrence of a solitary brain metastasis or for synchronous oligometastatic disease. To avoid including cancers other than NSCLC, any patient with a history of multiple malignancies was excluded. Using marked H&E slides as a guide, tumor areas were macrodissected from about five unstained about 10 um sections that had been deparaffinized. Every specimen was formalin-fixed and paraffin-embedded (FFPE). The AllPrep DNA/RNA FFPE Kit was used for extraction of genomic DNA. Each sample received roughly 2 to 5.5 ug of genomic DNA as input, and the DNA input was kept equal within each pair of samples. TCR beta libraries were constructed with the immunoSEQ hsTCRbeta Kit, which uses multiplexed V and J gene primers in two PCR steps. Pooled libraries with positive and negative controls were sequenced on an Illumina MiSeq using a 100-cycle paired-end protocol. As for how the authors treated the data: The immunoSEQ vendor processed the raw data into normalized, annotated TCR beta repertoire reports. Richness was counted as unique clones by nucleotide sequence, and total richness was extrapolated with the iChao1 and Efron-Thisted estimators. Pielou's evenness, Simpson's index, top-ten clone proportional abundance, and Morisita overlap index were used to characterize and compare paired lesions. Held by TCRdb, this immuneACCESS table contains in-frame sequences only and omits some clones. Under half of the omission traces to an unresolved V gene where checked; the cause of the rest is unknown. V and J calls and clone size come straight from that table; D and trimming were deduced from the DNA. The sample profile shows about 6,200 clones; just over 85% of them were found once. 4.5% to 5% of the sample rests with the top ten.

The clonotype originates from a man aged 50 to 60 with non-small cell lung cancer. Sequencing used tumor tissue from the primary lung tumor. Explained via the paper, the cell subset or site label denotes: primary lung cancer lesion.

The DNA reads as follows: TGCGCCAGCAGCCAAGAGGCATGGTTGGCGGGGGGGGCAGATACGCAGTATTTT. Its translation reads: CASSQEAWLAGGADTQYF. The rearranged chain carries TRBV4-3 and TRBJ2-3; 9 of the junction bases match TRBD2. The junction shows trimming of 0 bases on V and 4 bases on J, and the gene matches do not reach 11 bases of it. The CDR3 has 18 amino acids, counting the end cysteine and phenylalanine. The only DNA kept is the CDR3, 54 bases in frame from the first base. The germline V gene encodes CDR1 LGHNA and CDR2 YSLEER.